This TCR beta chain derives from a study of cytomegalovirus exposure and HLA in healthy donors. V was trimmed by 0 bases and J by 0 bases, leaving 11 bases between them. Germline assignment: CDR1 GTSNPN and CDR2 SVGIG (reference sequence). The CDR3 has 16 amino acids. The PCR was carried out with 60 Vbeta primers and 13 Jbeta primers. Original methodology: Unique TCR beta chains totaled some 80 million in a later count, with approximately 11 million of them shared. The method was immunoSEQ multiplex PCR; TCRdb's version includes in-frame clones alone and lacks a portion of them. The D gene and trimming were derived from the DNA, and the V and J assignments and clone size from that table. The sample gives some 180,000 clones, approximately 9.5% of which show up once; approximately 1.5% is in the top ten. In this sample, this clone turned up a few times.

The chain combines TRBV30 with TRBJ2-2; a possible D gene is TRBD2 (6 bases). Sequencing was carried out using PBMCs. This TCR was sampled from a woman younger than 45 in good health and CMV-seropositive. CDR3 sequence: CAWSVQGTSNTGELFF. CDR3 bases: TGTGCCTGGAGTGTTCAAGGGACTTCGAACACCGGGGAGCTGTTTTTT.